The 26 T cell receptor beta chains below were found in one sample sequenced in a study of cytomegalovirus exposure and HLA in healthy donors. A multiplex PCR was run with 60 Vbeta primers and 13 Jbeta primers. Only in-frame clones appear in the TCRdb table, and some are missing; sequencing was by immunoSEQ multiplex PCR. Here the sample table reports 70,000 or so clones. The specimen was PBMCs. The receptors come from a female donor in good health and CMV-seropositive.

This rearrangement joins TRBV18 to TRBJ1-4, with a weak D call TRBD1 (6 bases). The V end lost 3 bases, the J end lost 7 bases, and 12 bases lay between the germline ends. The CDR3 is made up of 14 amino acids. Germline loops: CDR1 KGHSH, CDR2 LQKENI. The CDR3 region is CASSPVAGAEKLFF. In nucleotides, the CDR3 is TGTGCCAGCTCACCCGTGGCAGGGGCTGAAAAACTGTTTTTT.

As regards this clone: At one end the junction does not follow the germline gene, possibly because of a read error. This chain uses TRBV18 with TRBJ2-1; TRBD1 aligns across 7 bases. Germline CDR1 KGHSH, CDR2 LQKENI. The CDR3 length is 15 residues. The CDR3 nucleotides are TGTGCCAGCTCAACTACAGGGGCCTCCGACAATGAGCAGTTCTTC. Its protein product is CASSTTGASDNEQFF.

CDR3 nucleotides: TGTGCCAGCAGCAAAGTGAAGAGGGATTGTGACACTGAAGCTTTCTTT. Its translation is CASSKVKRDCDTEAFF. V is TRBV21-1 and J is TRBJ1-1. TRBV21-1 is listed as a pseudogene. The CDR3 loop spans 16 amino acids.

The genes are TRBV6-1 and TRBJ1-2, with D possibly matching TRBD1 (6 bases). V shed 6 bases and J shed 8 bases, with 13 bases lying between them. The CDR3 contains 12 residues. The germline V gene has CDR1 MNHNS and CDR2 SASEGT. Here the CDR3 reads CASRIQGSGYTF. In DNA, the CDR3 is TGTGCCAGCAGAATACAGGGTTCAGGCTACACCTTC.

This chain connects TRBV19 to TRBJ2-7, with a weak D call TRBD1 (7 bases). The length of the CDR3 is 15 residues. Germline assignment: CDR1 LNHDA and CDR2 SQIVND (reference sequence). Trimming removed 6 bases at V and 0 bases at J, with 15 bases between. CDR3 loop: CASRMGQGGSYEQYF. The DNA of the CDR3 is TGTGCCAGTAGAATGGGGCAGGGGGGCTCCTACGAGCAGTACTTC.

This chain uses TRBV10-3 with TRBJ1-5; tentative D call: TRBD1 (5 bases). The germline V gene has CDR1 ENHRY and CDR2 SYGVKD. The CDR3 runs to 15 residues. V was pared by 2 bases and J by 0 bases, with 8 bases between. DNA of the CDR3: TGTGCCATCAGTGAGCAGGGCCATAGCAATCAGCCCCAGCATTTT. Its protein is CAISEQGHSNQPQHF.

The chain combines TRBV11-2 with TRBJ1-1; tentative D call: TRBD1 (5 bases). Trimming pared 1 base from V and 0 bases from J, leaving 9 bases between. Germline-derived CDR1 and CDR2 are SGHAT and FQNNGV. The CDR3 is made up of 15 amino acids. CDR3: CASSLAQGLNTEAFF. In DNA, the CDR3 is TGTGCCAGCAGCTTAGCTCAGGGATTGAACACTGAAGCTTTCTTT.

The CDR3 region is CASSLDRGLPNYGYTF. DNA for the CDR3: TGTGCCAGCAGCTTGGACAGGGGGCTTCCTAACTATGGCTACACCTTC. The V gene is TRBV7-9, the J gene TRBJ1-2, with 11 positions matching TRBD1. The V gene's germline CDR1 is SEHNR and CDR2 FQNEAQ (reference sequence). This CDR3 contains 16 residues. V was clipped by 3 bases and J by 0 bases; unmatched bases: 3. Looking up the rest from reference TRBV7-9 and TRBJ1-2 gives the full variable domain: DTGVSQNPRHKITKRGQNVTFRCDPISEHNRLYWYRQTLGQGPEFLTYFQNEAQLEKSRLLSDRFSAERPKGSFSTLEIQRTEQGDSAMYLCASSLDRGLPNYGYTFGSGTRLTVV.

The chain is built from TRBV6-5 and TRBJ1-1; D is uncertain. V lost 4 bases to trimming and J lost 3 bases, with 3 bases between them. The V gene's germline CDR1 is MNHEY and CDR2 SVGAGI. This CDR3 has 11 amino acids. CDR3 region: CASSFDTEAFF. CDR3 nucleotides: TGTGCCAGCAGTTTCGACACTGAAGCTTTCTTT.

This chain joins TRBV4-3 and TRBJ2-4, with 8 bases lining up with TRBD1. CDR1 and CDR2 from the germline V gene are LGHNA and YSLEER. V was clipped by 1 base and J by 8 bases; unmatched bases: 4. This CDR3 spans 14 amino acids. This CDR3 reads CASSQGQGKDIQYF. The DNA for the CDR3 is TGCGCCAGCAGCCAAGGACAGGGGAAGGACATTCAGTACTTC.

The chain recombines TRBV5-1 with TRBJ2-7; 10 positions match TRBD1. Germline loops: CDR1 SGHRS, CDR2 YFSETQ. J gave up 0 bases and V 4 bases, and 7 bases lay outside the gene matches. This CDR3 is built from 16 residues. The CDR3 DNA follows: TGCGCCAGCAGCAAGACAGGGGGCCTAAGCTCCTACGAGCAGTACTTC. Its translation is CASSKTGGLSSYEQYF.

The CDR3 nucleotides read TGTGCCAGCAGTTACCGGGACTCTAATGAAAAACTGTTTTTT. This encodes CASSYRDSNEKLFF. The chain employs TRBV6-5 and TRBJ1-4; weak D call: TRBD1 (5 bases). Germline CDR1 MNHEY, CDR2 SVGAGI. With 2 bases removed from V and 3 bases from J, the gap between germline ends came to 7 bases. The CDR3 is 14 residues long.

The CDR3: CASSIGPGGWYEQYF. In DNA form, the CDR3 reads TGTGCCAGTAGTATAGGACCAGGGGGATGGTACGAGCAGTACTTC. The chain has TRBV19 and TRBJ2-7; 7 positions match TRBD1. CDR1 is LNHDA and CDR2 is SQIVND in the germline V gene (reference sequence). Trimming at V came to 1 base and at J to 4 bases, leaving 7 bases not matched to a gene. This CDR3 has 15 residues.

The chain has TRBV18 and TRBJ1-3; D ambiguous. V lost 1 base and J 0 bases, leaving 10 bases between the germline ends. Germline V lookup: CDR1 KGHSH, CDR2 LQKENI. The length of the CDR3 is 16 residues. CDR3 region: CASSPLQLHSGNTIYF. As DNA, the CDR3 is TGTGCCAGCTCACCACTTCAACTACACTCTGGAAACACCATATATTTT.

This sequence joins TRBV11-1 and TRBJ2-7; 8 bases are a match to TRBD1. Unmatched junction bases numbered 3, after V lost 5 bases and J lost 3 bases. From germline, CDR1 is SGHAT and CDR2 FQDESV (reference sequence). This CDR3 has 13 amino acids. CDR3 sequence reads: CASSIGTGYEQYF. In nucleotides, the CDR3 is TGTGCCAGCAGCATAGGGACAGGCTACGAGCAGTACTTC.

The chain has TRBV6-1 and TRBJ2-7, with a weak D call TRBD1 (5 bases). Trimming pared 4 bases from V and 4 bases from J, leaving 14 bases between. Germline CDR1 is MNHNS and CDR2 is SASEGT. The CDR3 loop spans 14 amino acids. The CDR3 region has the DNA TGTGCCAGCAGTGGACAGTGGAGCCAATACGAGCAGTACTTC. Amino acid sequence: CASSGQWSQYEQYF.

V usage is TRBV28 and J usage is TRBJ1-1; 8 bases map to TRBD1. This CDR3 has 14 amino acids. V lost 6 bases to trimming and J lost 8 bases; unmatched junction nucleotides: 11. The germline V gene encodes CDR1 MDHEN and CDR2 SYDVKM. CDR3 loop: CASRSGTGNTEAFF. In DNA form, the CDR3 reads TGTGCCAGCAGGTCCGGGACAGGTAATACGGAAGCTTTCTTT.

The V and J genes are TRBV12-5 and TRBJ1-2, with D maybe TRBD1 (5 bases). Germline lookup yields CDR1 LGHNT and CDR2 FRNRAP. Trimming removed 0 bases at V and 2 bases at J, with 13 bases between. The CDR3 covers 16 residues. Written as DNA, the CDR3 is TGTGCTAGTGGTTTGGTACGGGGGGAGGAAAACTATGGCTACACCTTC. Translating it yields CASGLVRGEENYGYTF.

The CDR3 spells CASSDIPGQVWGVYEQYF. The CDR3 DNA sequence: TGTGCCAGCAGCGATATCCCGGGACAGGTCTGGGGGGTCTACGAGCAGTACTTC. The rearrangement links TRBV7-3 to TRBJ2-7; TRBD1 matches at 8 bases. With 5 bases clipped from V and 3 bases from J, the junction kept 18 bases outside the gene matches. CDR1 SGHTA and CDR2 FQGTGA come from the germline V gene. The CDR3 sequence is 18 residues long.

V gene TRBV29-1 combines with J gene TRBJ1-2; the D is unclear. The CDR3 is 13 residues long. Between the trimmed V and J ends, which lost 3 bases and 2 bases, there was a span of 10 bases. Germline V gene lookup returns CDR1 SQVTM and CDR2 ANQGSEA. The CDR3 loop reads CSVDSQANYGYTF. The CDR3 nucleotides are TGCAGCGTTGATAGCCAAGCGAACTATGGCTACACCTTC.

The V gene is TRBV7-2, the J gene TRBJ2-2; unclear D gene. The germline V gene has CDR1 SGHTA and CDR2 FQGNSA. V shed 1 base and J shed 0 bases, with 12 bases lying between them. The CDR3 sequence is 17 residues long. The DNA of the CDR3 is TGTGCCAGCAGCTTAGTGTCCTGGAGTTCGAACACCGGGGAGCTGTTTTTT. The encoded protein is CASSLVSWSSNTGELFF.

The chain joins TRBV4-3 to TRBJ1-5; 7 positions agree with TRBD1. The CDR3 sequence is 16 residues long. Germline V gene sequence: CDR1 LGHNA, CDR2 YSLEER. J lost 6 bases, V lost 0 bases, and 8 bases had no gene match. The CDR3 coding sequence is TGCGCCAGCAGCCAAGATCTGAGACAGGGCGGTCAGCCCCAGCATTTT. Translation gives CASSQDLRQGGQPQHF.

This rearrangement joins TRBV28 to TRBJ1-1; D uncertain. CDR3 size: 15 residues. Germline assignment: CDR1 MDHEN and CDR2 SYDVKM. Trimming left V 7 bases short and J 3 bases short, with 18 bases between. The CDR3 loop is CASNPGGRLYTEAFF. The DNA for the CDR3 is TGTGCCAGCAATCCGGGTGGAAGGTTGTACACTGAAGCTTTCTTT.

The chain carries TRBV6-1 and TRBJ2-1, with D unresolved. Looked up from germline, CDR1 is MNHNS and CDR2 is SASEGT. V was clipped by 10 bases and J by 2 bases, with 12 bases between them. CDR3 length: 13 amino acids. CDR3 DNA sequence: TGTGCCAATTCTCTCGCGACCTACAATGAGCAGTTCTTC. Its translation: CANSLATYNEQFF.

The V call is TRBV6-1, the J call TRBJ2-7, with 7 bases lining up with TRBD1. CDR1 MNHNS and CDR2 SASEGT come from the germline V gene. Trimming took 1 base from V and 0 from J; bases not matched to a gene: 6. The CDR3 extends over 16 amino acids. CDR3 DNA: TGTGCCAGCAGTGAAGTTCCCCGGGACAGCTCCTACGAGCAGTACTTC. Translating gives CASSEVPRDSSYEQYF.

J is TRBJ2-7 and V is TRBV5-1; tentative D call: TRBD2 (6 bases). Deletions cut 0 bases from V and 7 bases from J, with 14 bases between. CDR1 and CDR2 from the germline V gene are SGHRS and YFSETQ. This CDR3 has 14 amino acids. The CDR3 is CASSLASEGGEQYF. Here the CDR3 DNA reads TGCGCCAGCAGCTTGGCCTCGGAGGGCGGAGAGCAGTACTTC.